These 32 T cell receptor beta chains share one sample of origin, sequenced in a study of blood T cell repertoires in COVID-19. TCRdb's copy holds only in-frame clones and misses some; the assay was immunoSEQ multiplex PCR. The sample contains roughly 90,000 clones, 75% to 90% of which appear only once. The sample taken for sequencing was peripheral blood. The receptors originated from a woman aged 80 or over with active or convalescent COVID-19.

The chain links TRBV19 to TRBJ2-3, with 13 nucleotides matching TRBD2. Unmatched junction bases numbered 10, after V lost 3 bases and J lost 4 bases. CDR3 length: 18 residues. Looked up from germline, CDR1 is LNHDA and CDR2 is SQIVND (reference sequence). In nucleotides, the CDR3 is TGTGCCAGTAGTATCAACGGACTAGCGGGAGACGGGGCAGATACGCAGTATTTT. Residues: CASSINGLAGDGADTQYF.

The V call is TRBV7-6, the J call TRBJ2-7; 7 bases map to TRBD2. V dropped 0 bases and J dropped 0; count of bases not matched to a gene: 5. Looked up from germline, CDR1 is SGHVS and CDR2 is FNYEAQ. The CDR3 is 16 residues long. CDR3 DNA sequence: TGTGCCAGCAGCTTAGCAAGCGGGACGAGCTCCTACGAGCAGTACTTC. It is translated as CASSLASGTSSYEQYF.

The rearrangement joins TRBV6-5 to TRBJ1-4; possible D gene TRBD1, 5 bases. CDR3 length equals 15 residues. Germline V gene data show CDR1 as MNHEY and CDR2 as SVGAGI. V lost 8 bases and J lost 0, with 13 bases in between. As DNA, the CDR3 is TGTGCCAGCGATACTGGGGGGGCAACTAATGAAAAACTGTTTTTT. It is translated as CASDTGGATNEKLFF.

The rearrangement links TRBV6-5 to TRBJ1-3; 9 bases map to TRBD1. V was clipped by 6 bases and J by 4 bases; unmatched bases: 7. The CDR3 is made up of 15 amino acids. Germline V gene data show CDR1 as MNHEY and CDR2 as SVGAGI. CDR3 DNA: TGTGCCAGCAGCAGCCGGGACAGGGAAGGAAACACCATATATTTT. Translated: CASSSRDREGNTIYF.

V and J are TRBV28 and TRBJ1-6; D is uncertain. The CDR3 extends over 15 amino acids. The germline V and J ends were trimmed by 6 bases and 5 bases, with 14 bases remaining between them. Germline loops: CDR1 MDHEN, CDR2 SYDVKM. The CDR3 sequence is CASSPPGGNNSPLHF. CDR3 coding DNA: TGTGCCAGCAGCCCTCCGGGAGGGAATAATTCACCCCTCCACTTT.

This chain uses TRBV5-1 with TRBJ2-7, with D tentatively TRBD2 (6 bases). Looked up from germline, CDR1 is SGHRS and CDR2 is YFSETQ. Trimming removed 2 bases at V and 0 bases at J, with 9 bases between. This CDR3 spans 14 amino acids. The chain's CDR3 is CASSFRDFSYEQYF. Written as DNA, the CDR3 is TGCGCCAGCAGCTTCCGGGACTTCTCCTACGAGCAGTACTTC.

V usage is TRBV5-1 and J usage is TRBJ1-5, with D possibly TRBD1 on 6 matching bases. This CDR3 is built from 13 residues. The germline V gene has CDR1 SGHRS and CDR2 YFSETQ. V gave up 4 bases and J gave up 5 bases, with 10 bases separating them. The CDR3 reads CASSLGGDQPQHF. The CDR3 DNA sequence: TGCGCCAGCAGCCTAGGGGGGGATCAGCCCCAGCATTTT. The whole variable domain, remainder taken from reference TRBV5-1 and TRBJ1-5, is KAGVTQTPRYLIKTRGQQVTLSCSPISGHRSVSWYQQTPGQGLQFLFEYFSETQRNKGNFPGRFSGRQFSNSRSEMNVSTLELGDSALYLCASSLGGDQPQHFGDGTRLSIL.

This clone was counted only a few times. The chain has TRBV30 and TRBJ1-4, with 7 bases aligning to TRBD1. The CDR3 spans 12 residues. The germline gives CDR1 GTSNPN, CDR2 SVGIG (reference sequence). The J segment lost 15 bases and the V segment lost 3 bases, leaving 10 bases of the junction unmatched. The DNA for the CDR3 is TGTGCCTGGAGCCAACCCAGGGGGATGGTGTTTTTT. The encoded protein is CAWSQPRGMVFF. Combining the CDR3 with reference TRBV30 and TRBJ1-4 gives the whole variable domain SQTIHQWPATLVQPVGSPLSLECTVEGTSNPNLYWYRQAAGRGLQLLFYSVGIGQISSEVPQNLSASRPQDRQFILSSKKLLLSDSGFYLCAWSQPRGMVFFGSGTQLSVL.

This clone turned up a few times. V is TRBV7-2 and J is TRBJ2-7; 11 bases map to TRBD2. The CDR3 has 15 residues. With V trimmed by 2 bases and J by 5 bases, 5 bases remained unmatched. Germline V gives CDR1 SGHTA, CDR2 FQGNSA. CDR3 DNA sequence: TGTGCCAGCAGCTTACCAACTAGCGGGAGTAACGAGCAGTACTTC. It codes for CASSLPTSGSNEQYF.

This chain uses TRBV9 with TRBJ2-3; 9 bases are a match to TRBD2. The CDR3 has 15 amino acids. V was clipped by 4 bases and J by 3 bases; unmatched bases: 6. Germline-derived CDR1 and CDR2 are SGDLS and YYNGEE. The CDR3 reads CASSPGLASTDTQYF. The CDR3 nucleotides read TGTGCCAGCAGCCCGGGACTAGCTTCGACAGATACGCAGTATTTT.

V and J are TRBV18 and TRBJ2-5; D might be TRBD1 (6 bases). The ends were cut back, 2 bases at V and 1 base at J, with 17 bases in the middle. Germline values: CDR1 KGHSH, CDR2 LQKENI. The CDR3 runs to 17 residues. The DNA of the CDR3 is TGTGCCAGCTCACCAAGGGGGTTGAGACCCCTCCAAGAGACCCAGTACTTC. It specifies CASSPRGLRPLQETQYF.

This clone was detected once. V usage is TRBV7-2 and J usage is TRBJ1-5, with unresolved D. CDR1 SGHTA and CDR2 FQGNSA come from the germline V gene. CDR3 length: 13 amino acids. Trimming removed 5 bases at V and 3 bases at J, with 8 bases between. The CDR3 spells CASSPGNNQPQHF. The CDR3 nucleotides read TGTGCCAGCAGCCCCGGGAACAATCAGCCCCAGCATTTT.

This chain joins TRBV4-3 and TRBJ2-3; 8 bases are shared with TRBD2. V was pared by 0 bases and J by 3 bases, with 5 bases of the junction left unmatched. This CDR3 has 16 residues. Per germline, CDR1 LGHNA and CDR2 YSLEER. The CDR3 sequence: CASSQEPGGRTDTQYF. The CDR3 DNA reads TGCGCCAGCAGCCAAGAACCGGGGGGGCGGACAGATACGCAGTATTTT.

The chain employs TRBV3-1 (or the pseudogene TRBV3-2) and TRBJ2-1; D might be TRBD1 (5 bases). CDR1 is LGHDT, CDR2 YNNKEL, per germline (reference sequence). This CDR3 is built from 15 residues. Trimming took off 3 bases at V and 4 bases at J, with 13 bases between the two ends. CDR3: CASSQDTLKYNEQFF. The DNA for the CDR3 is TGTGCCAGCAGCCAGGACACCCTAAAGTACAATGAGCAGTTCTTC.

V and J are TRBV20-1 and TRBJ2-1; D gene uncertain. CDR3 length: 15 residues. The ends were cut back, 3 bases at V and 7 bases at J, with 19 bases in the middle. Per the germline V gene, CDR1 is DFQATT and CDR2 is SNEGSKA (reference sequence). The CDR3 protein is CSASGASRGRNEQFF. CDR3 nucleotides: TGCAGTGCTAGTGGAGCGTCCCGAGGAAGGAATGAGCAGTTCTTC.

This clone was seen a few times. V gene TRBV6-6 combines with J gene TRBJ2-7, with TRBD1 as a possible D gene (5 bases). V lost 10 bases, J lost 2 bases, and 21 bases lay in between. This CDR3 comprises 15 residues. CDR1 is MNHNY and CDR2 is SVGAGI in the germline V gene (reference sequence). The CDR3 loop reads CATSPPAGNPYEQYF. CDR3 DNA: TGTGCCACCAGCCCCCCAGCAGGGAATCCCTACGAGCAGTACTTC.

The CDR3 region is CASSEARGGGNTIYF. The CDR3 nucleotides read TGTGCCAGCAGTGAAGCGCGGGGAGGAGGGAACACCATATATTTT. V is TRBV6-1 and J is TRBJ1-3; the D is unclear. The CDR3 covers 15 residues. In germline, CDR1 is MNHNS, CDR2 SASEGT. Deletions cut 0 bases from V and 7 bases from J, with 13 bases between.

In DNA, the CDR3 is TGTGCCAGCTCACCGACAGGGGTCTACGAGCAGTACTTC. Translating it yields CASSPTGVYEQYF. V gene TRBV18 combines with J gene TRBJ2-7; 8 nucleotides line up with TRBD1. The CDR3 length is 13 residues. V shed 3 bases and J 3 bases; nucleotides not matched to a gene: 1. Germline assignment: CDR1 KGHSH and CDR2 LQKENI.

The chain employs TRBV19 and TRBJ2-3, with 8 bases aligning to TRBD2. The V and J ends lost 6 bases and 5 bases, in that order; junction bases with no gene match: 1. The CDR3 runs 12 residues. Germline V gene data show CDR1 as LNHDA and CDR2 as SQIVND (reference sequence). The CDR3 protein is CASSGGGDTQYF. CDR3 nucleotide sequence: TGTGCCAGTAGCGGGGGGGGAGATACGCAGTATTTT.

V is TRBV5-8 and J is TRBJ2-2; 7 bases line up with TRBD1. The CDR3 has 17 amino acids. J gave up 2 bases and V 5 bases, and 12 bases lay outside the gene matches. Per germline, CDR1 SGHTS and CDR2 YDEGEE. The DNA of the CDR3 is TGTGCCAGCAGTTCTGGTAGGGACAGCCTAAACACCGGGGAGCTGTTTTTT. Translation: CASSSGRDSLNTGELFF.

The chain links TRBV9 to TRBJ2-4; possible D gene TRBD1, 6 bases. Germline assignment: CDR1 SGDLS and CDR2 YYNGEE. The germline V and J ends were trimmed by 0 bases and 0 bases, with 10 bases remaining between them. The CDR3 extends over 16 amino acids. The chain's CDR3 is CASSVGDTVAKNIQYF. DNA for the CDR3: TGTGCCAGCAGCGTAGGGGACACTGTAGCCAAAAACATTCAGTACTTC.

This chain uses TRBV7-9 with TRBJ2-7; maybe TRBD1 (5 bases). Per the germline V gene, CDR1 is SEHNR and CDR2 is FQNEAQ (reference sequence). The V and J ends lost 1 base and 2 bases respectively, with 12 bases between them. The CDR3 is 15 amino acids. The CDR3 is CASSLGAGSTYEQYF. Written as DNA, the CDR3 is TGTGCCAGCAGCTTAGGGGCAGGGTCTACCTACGAGCAGTACTTC.

This clone was found a few times. The rearrangement uses TRBV6-2 or TRBV6-3 and TRBJ1-5, with a tentative D call TRBD1 (5 bases). The CDR3 contains 15 residues. The germline V gene encodes CDR1 MNHEY and CDR2 SVGEGT. The V gene lost 0 bases and the J gene lost 7 bases, with 13 bases spanning the gap. The CDR3 protein is CASSYSGQGGQPQHF. CDR3 sequence (DNA): TGTGCCAGCAGTTACTCAGGGCAGGGAGGGCAGCCCCAGCATTTT.

This chain uses TRBV28 with TRBJ1-4, with D uncertain. V was pared by 6 bases and J by 8 bases, with 16 bases between. The CDR3 runs to 14 residues. The germline V gene encodes CDR1 MDHEN and CDR2 SYDVKM. CDR3: CASSPGLRGEKLFF. CDR3 DNA sequence: TGTGCCAGCAGCCCCGGACTACGAGGGGAAAAACTGTTTTTT.

The rearrangement uses TRBV6-5 and TRBJ2-7; 9 nucleotides align to TRBD2. Trimming cost V 9 bases and J 2 bases; bases outside gene matches: 11. This CDR3 region has 15 residues. Germline assignment: CDR1 MNHEY and CDR2 SVGAGI. CDR3 amino acids: CASFAGREGAYEQYF. In DNA form, the CDR3 reads TGTGCCAGTTTCGCGGGGCGGGAGGGAGCCTACGAGCAGTACTTC.

This clone appeared a single time. The rearrangement links TRBV10-3 to TRBJ1-1; the D is unclear. This CDR3 spans 16 amino acids. Trimming cost V 0 bases and J 1 base, with 12 bases left between them. Germline lookup yields CDR1 ENHRY and CDR2 SYGVKD. CDR3 nucleotide sequence: TGTGCCATCAGTGAGTCGACGGGGATCTCGAACACTGAAGCTTTCTTT. Encoded protein: CAISESTGISNTEAFF.

This chain joins TRBV3-1 (or the pseudogene TRBV3-2) and TRBJ1-2, with TRBD1 matching over 8 bases. CDR1 and CDR2 from the germline V gene are LGHDT and YNNKEL (reference sequence). With V trimmed by 5 bases and J by 2 bases, 4 bases remained unmatched. This CDR3 spans 14 amino acids. The chain's CDR3 is CASSFRTGNYGYTF. The CDR3 region has the DNA TGTGCCAGCAGCTTCCGGACAGGGAACTATGGCTACACCTTC.

The chain joins TRBV28 to TRBJ2-1, with 10 bases aligning to TRBD2. The CDR3 is made up of 17 amino acids. Germline V lookup: CDR1 MDHEN, CDR2 SYDVKM. J lost 4 bases, V lost 5 bases, and 11 bases had no gene match. CDR3 region: CASSLDPAGGPYNEQFF. DNA of the CDR3: TGTGCCAGCAGTCTCGACCCAGCGGGAGGGCCATACAATGAGCAGTTCTTC.

The chain couples TRBV27 to TRBJ1-1; 7 bases fit TRBD1. Unmatched junction bases numbered 2, after V lost 6 bases and J lost 1 base. The length of the CDR3 is 13 residues. The germline V gene has CDR1 MNHEY and CDR2 SMNVEV (reference sequence). The CDR3: CASRTGRNTEAFF. The CDR3 DNA reads TGTGCCAGCAGGACAGGGAGGAACACTGAAGCTTTCTTT.

The sample holds many counts of this clone. This chain connects TRBV2 to TRBJ1-6, with 7 bases fitting TRBD1. V was clipped by 4 bases and J by 10 bases; unmatched bases: 7. Germline CDR1 SNHLY, CDR2 FYNNEI. The CDR3 extends over 14 amino acids. The CDR3 DNA reads TGTGCCAGCAGTGGCGCGACAGGGATCTCACCCCTCCACTTT. Protein sequence: CASSGATGISPLHF. Full variable domain (remainder filled in from reference TRBV2 and TRBJ1-6): EPEVTQTPSHQVTQMGQEVILRCVPISNHLYFYWYRQILGQKVEFLVSFYNNEISEKSEIFDDQFSVERPDGSNFTLKIRSTKLEDSAMYFCASSGATGISPLHFGNGTRLTVT.

The CDR3 DNA follows: TGTGCCAGCAGCTCGGGACTAGCGGGAGGGTACGAGCAGTACTTC. Translating gives CASSSGLAGGYEQYF. The gene calls are TRBV28 and TRBJ2-7; 16 nucleotides match TRBD2. With 6 bases clipped from V and 4 bases from J, the junction kept 3 bases outside the gene matches. Germline V gene sequence: CDR1 MDHEN, CDR2 SYDVKM. The CDR3 contains 15 residues.

The chain joins TRBV15 to TRBJ1-5; D is perhaps TRBD1 (6 bases). The V gene's germline CDR1 is LNHNV and CDR2 YYDKDF (reference sequence). The CDR3 is made up of 15 amino acids. Trimming pared 7 bases from V and 0 bases from J, leaving 13 bases between. CDR3 nucleotides: TGTGCCACCAAGCAGGGGCTCTATAGCAATCAGCCCCAGCATTTT. As protein: CATKQGLYSNQPQHF.